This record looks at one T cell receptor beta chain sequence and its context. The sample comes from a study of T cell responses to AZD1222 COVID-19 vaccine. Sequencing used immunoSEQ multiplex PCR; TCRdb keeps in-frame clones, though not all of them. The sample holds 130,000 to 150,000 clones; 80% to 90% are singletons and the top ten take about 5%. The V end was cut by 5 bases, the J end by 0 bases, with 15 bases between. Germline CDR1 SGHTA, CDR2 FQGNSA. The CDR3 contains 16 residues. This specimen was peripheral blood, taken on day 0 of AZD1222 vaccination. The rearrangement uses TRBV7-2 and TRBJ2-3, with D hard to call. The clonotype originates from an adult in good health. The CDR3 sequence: CASSPTSDWSTDTQYF. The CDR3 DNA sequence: TGTGCCAGCAGCCCAACCAGCGACTGGAGCACAGATACGCAGTATTTT. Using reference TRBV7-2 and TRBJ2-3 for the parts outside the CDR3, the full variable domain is GAGVSQSPSNKVTEKGKDVELRCDPISGHTALYWYRQSLGQGLEFLIYFQGNSAPDKSGLPSDRFSAERTGGSVSTLTIQRTQQEDSAVYLCASSPTSDWSTDTQYFGPGTRLTVL.